This is a list of T cell receptor beta chains from one sample in a study of control samples from healthy donors and cancer patients. Generated by immunoSEQ multiplex PCR, the TCRdb table keeps only in-frame clones and is missing some. The sample gives tens of thousands of clones, approximately 94% of which show up once; around 4% is in the top ten. Material: blood. These receptors were collected from a man aged 30 to 45 in good health. Each CDR3 is given with its conserved first and last residue. Fields, in order: V gene, D gene, J gene, CDR3 length, clone size, CDR3 DNA, CDR3 protein. A D gene is named only where the DNA matches it firmly. Clone size is given for some rows only: seen once, a few or many times, or a class if the clone is expanded.

V gene: TRBV7-9; D gene: TRBD1; J gene: TRBJ1-3; CDR3 length: 17; clone size: .; CDR3 DNA: TGTGCCAGCAGCCGGAAACAGGGGATTAGCTCTGGAAACACCATATATTTT; CDR3 protein: CASSRKQGISSGNTIYF
V gene: TRBV6-4; D gene: TRBD1; J gene: TRBJ1-1; CDR3 length: 14; clone size: once; CDR3 DNA: TGTGCCAGCAGTCGGGACAGCAAGAACACTGAAGCTTTCTTT; CDR3 protein: CASSRDSKNTEAFF
V gene: TRBV6-4; D gene: .; J gene: TRBJ1-2; CDR3 length: 12; clone size: .; CDR3 DNA: TGTGCCAGCAGTGACTCGGGCAACGGCTACACCTTC; CDR3 protein: CASSDSGNGYTF
V gene: TRBV19; D gene: .; J gene: TRBJ2-7; CDR3 length: 15; clone size: .; CDR3 DNA: TGTGCCAGTAGTAGCGGGGCAGGGGGGGCCTACGAGCAGTACTTC; CDR3 protein: CASSSGAGGAYEQYF
V gene: TRBV10-3; D gene: .; J gene: TRBJ2-3; CDR3 length: 12; clone size: .; CDR3 DNA: TGTGCCATCAGTGGATTTCGAGATACGCAGTATTTT; CDR3 protein: CAISGFRDTQYF
V gene: TRBV5-5; D gene: .; J gene: TRBJ2-1; CDR3 length: 11; clone size: once; CDR3 DNA: TGTGCCAGCAGTACAGGCAATGAGCAGTTCTTC; CDR3 protein: CASSTGNEQFF
V gene: TRBV7-9; D gene: TRBD1; J gene: TRBJ2-7; CDR3 length: 15; clone size: .; CDR3 DNA: TGTGCCAGCAGCCACGGGACAGAGAATACCTACGAGCAGTACTTC; CDR3 protein: CASSHGTENTYEQYF
V gene: TRBV27; D gene: .; J gene: TRBJ2-7; CDR3 length: 15; clone size: .; CDR3 DNA: TGTGCCAGCAGTTTAGCGGGCGGACTATCCTACGAGCAGTACTTC; CDR3 protein: CASSLAGGLSYEQYF
V gene: TRBV11-2; D gene: .; J gene: TRBJ1-2; CDR3 length: 13; clone size: once; CDR3 DNA: TGTGCCAGCAGCCCGGGGACCGTTTATGGCTACACCTTC; CDR3 protein: CASSPGTVYGYTF
V gene: TRBV4-2; D gene: .; J gene: TRBJ2-5; CDR3 length: 17; clone size: .; CDR3 DNA: TGTGCCAGCAGCCAAGATCTTCGAGGTGGGGGGCAAGAGACCCAGTACTTC; CDR3 protein: CASSQDLRGGGQETQYF
V gene: TRBV6-1; D gene: .; J gene: TRBJ2-5; CDR3 length: 13; clone size: .; CDR3 DNA: TGTGCCAGCAGTGATTCAGGCACGGGAACCCAGTACTTC; CDR3 protein: CASSDSGTGTQYF
V gene: TRBV5-4; D gene: .; J gene: TRBJ2-1; CDR3 length: 15; clone size: .; CDR3 DNA: TGTGCCAGCAGCTTGGATGCCACTAGCTACAATGAGCAGTTCTTC; CDR3 protein: CASSLDATSYNEQFF